Listed here are 9 T cell receptor beta chains from one sample, sequenced in a study of T-cell memory formation after mild COVID-19. Each CDR3 protein is one row after TCRdb ran MiXCR on the 5' RACE reads. The data hold about 400,000 distinct CDR3 sequences, with about 15% observed a single time. Material: PBMCs or a T cell subset sorted from them (not recorded which). The receptor set was obtained from a man between 18 and 35 years old who had mild COVID-19 (a few samples of this study predate the infection). Cell type and time point are not known.

This clonotype occurred a few times. The J gene is TRBJ2-3, the V gene TRBV7-9; D not certain. The CDR3 is 14 amino acids. The germline V and J ends were trimmed by 5 bases and 1 base, with 10 bases remaining between them. Germline V lookup: CDR1 SEHNR, CDR2 FQNEAQ (reference sequence). CDR3 sequence (DNA): TGTGCCAGCAGCACCGGAGTGGGCACAGATACGCAGTATTTT. It is translated as CASSTGVGTDTQYF.

Ten or more counts support this clonotype. The chain employs TRBV5-1 and TRBJ1-5; D possibly corresponds to TRBD1 (5 bases). Between the trimmed V and J ends, which lost 4 bases and 2 bases, there was a span of 13 bases. Germline CDR1 is SGHRS and CDR2 is YFSETQ. The CDR3 consists of 15 residues. CDR3: CASSQGPSGNQPQHF. CDR3 nucleotides: TGCGCCAGCAGCCAGGGCCCCTCGGGCAATCAGCCCCAGCATTTT.

The chain couples TRBV7-9 to TRBJ1-1; no reliable D call. V lost 3 bases, J lost 4 bases, and 15 bases lay in between. Looked up from germline, CDR1 is SEHNR and CDR2 is FQNEAQ (reference sequence). The length of the CDR3 is 15 residues. CDR3 coding DNA: TGTGCCAGCAGCTTTCATGGCCCGGCGGGCACTGAAGCTTTCTTT. It translates to CASSFHGPAGTEAFF.

There are a few counts of this clonotype. This chain uses TRBV7-2 with TRBJ1-6; a weak D match, TRBD1 (5 bases). Germline CDR1 and CDR2: SGHTA and FQGNSA. V lost 3 bases and J 8 bases, leaving 14 bases between the germline ends. The CDR3 runs to 15 residues. The CDR3: CASSFQLGLHSPLHF. In DNA, the CDR3 is TGTGCCAGCAGCTTCCAGCTGGGACTGCATTCACCCCTCCACTTT.

This clonotype has only a few counts. The chain uses TRBV11-2 and TRBJ2-3; D call uncertain. The CDR3 length is 14 residues. Trimming removed 1 base from V and 8 bases from J, with 13 bases in between. Germline V gene data show CDR1 as SGHAT and CDR2 as FQNNGV. For the CDR3, the DNA is TGTGCCAGCAGCTTAGGGTTCAGTGACCCTACGCAGTATTTT. Its protein product is CASSLGFSDPTQYF.

In DNA, the CDR3 is TGTGCCAGCAACCTAGCGGACCACACCGGGGAGCTGTTTTTT. Its translation is CASNLADHTGELFF. This rearrangement joins TRBV6-6 to TRBJ2-2; TRBD2 aligns across 7 bases. Germline lookup yields CDR1 MNHNY and CDR2 SVGAGI (reference sequence). The CDR3 sequence is 14 residues long. J lost 3 bases, V lost 7 bases, and 5 bases had no gene match.

J is TRBJ2-7 and V is TRBV7-2; unclear D gene. The V end lost 1 base, the J end lost 9 bases, and 13 bases lay between the germline ends. This CDR3 spans 13 amino acids. Germline loops: CDR1 SGHTA, CDR2 FQGNSA. The CDR3 DNA is TGTGCCAGCAGCTTAGGGCCCCAGAACGGGCAGTACTTC. Protein product: CASSLGPQNGQYF. The entire variable domain, with the rest obtained from reference TRBV7-2 and TRBJ2-7, is as follows: GAGVSQSPSNKVTEKGKDVELRCDPISGHTALYWYRQSLGQGLEFLIYFQGNSAPDKSGLPSDRFSAERTGGSVSTLTIQRTQQEDSAVYLCASSLGPQNGQYFGPGTRLTVT.

This clonotype was seen many times. This chain links TRBV3-1 with TRBJ1-2, with D unresolved. Germline CDR1 LGHDT, CDR2 YNNKEL (reference sequence). This CDR3 is built from 11 residues. V lost 2 bases and J lost 7, with 5 bases in between. CDR3 region: CASSQTTGYTF. The DNA of the CDR3 is TGTGCCAGCAGCCAAACTACTGGCTACACCTTC.

In its sample, this clonotype was seen once. The rearrangement joins TRBV24-1 to TRBJ2-2; no definite D call. Trimming removed 5 bases at V and 7 bases at J, with 4 bases between. Looked up from germline, CDR1 is KGHDR and CDR2 is SFDVKD. The CDR3 is 11 amino acids. The CDR3, as DNA: TGTGCCACCAGTGTGCTCGGGGAGCTGTTTTTT. This gives the protein CATSVLGELFF.